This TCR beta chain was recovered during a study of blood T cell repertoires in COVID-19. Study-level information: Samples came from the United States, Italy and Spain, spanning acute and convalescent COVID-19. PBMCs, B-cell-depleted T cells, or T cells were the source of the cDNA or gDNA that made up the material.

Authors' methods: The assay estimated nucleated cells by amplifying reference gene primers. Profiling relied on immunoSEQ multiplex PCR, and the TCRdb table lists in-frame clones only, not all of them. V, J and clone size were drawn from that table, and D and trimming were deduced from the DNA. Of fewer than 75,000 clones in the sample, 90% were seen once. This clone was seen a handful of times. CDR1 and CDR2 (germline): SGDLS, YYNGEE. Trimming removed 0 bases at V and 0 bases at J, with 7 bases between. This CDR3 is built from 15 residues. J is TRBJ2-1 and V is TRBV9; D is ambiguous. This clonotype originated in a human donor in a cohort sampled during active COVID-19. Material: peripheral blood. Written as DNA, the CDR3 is TGTGCCAGCAGCGTAGTGGAGAGCTCCTACAATGAGCAGTTCTTC. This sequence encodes CASSVVESSYNEQFF.